The clone carrying this T cell receptor (beta chain) was seen a single time. Its antigen is unknown. The data were produced by immunoSEQ multiplex PCR, yet TCRdb's version contains in-frame clones alone and is incomplete. The sample records about 14,000 clones, over 75% being singletons. This sample stems from a study of radiotherapy plus CTLA-4 blockade in lung cancer. Study background: In approximately 17% of patients, objective responses were seen; 25% to 40% had disease control. General observations from the study: Clones derived from tumor TCRs expanded in blood after radiotherapy plus ipilimumab.

Focal radiation and CTLA-4 blockade (ipilimumab) were tested in chemo-refractory metastatic non-small-cell lung cancer patients. The germline V gene encodes CDR1 LNHDA and CDR2 SQIVND (reference sequence). The ends lost 5 bases at V and 6 bases at J; junction bases unmatched: 8. This CDR3 region has 16 residues. Sequences were derived from peripheral blood, sampled from a patient treated with radiotherapy plus ipilimumab. This chain joins TRBV19 and TRBJ1-5, with TRBD1 matching over 12 bases. The sequence was collected from a human donor with non-small cell lung cancer that progressed on radiotherapy plus ipilimumab. Some clones in this sample may be carry-over from other donors' samples. Here the CDR3 reads CASSPGTGGESQPQHF. In DNA, the CDR3 is TGTGCCAGTAGTCCCGGGACAGGGGGCGAAAGTCAGCCCCAGCATTTT.